Each of the 32 T cell receptor beta chains below was sequenced from the same sample in a study of blood T cell repertoires in COVID-19. Using immunoSEQ multiplex PCR, the repertoire was profiled, and TCRdb retains in-frame clones only, with some absent. The sample has fewer than 300,000 clones, around 84% seen once. The sample comprised PBMCs or T cells enriched from blood (not recorded which). All receptors come from a woman aged 45-65 years who had recovered from COVID-19.

J is TRBJ2-2 and V is TRBV19, with no clear D. V dropped 6 bases and J dropped 0 bases, with 8 bases sitting between them. Per germline, CDR1 LNHDA and CDR2 SQIVND (reference sequence). The CDR3 is 14 residues long. This CDR3 is CASSVQTNTGELFF. CDR3 coding DNA: TGTGCCAGTAGCGTACAGACGAACACCGGGGAGCTGTTTTTT.

The CDR3 spells CASSLGGGLDTGELFF. The CDR3 DNA sequence: TGTGCCAGCAGCTTAGGCGGGGGGTTAGACACCGGGGAGCTGTTTTTT. The chain recombines TRBV13 with TRBJ2-2, with 7 bases that match TRBD2. Per germline, CDR1 PRHDT and CDR2 FYEKMQ (reference sequence). The CDR3 runs 16 residues. Trimming at V came to 0 bases and at J to 3 bases, leaving 4 bases not matched to a gene.

This clone was observed once. The rearrangement uses TRBV3-1 (or the pseudogene TRBV3-2) and TRBJ1-3; maybe TRBD1 (5 bases). The CDR3 sequence is 15 residues long. Trimming pared 2 bases from V and 2 bases from J, leaving 10 bases between. Germline loops: CDR1 LGHDT, CDR2 YNNKEL (reference sequence). The CDR3 loop is CASSQYSGTGNTIYF. In DNA, the CDR3 is TGTGCCAGCAGCCAATATTCAGGGACTGGAAACACCATATATTTT.

This sequence joins TRBV11-2 and TRBJ2-3; 8 nucleotides agree with TRBD2. Germline-derived CDR1 and CDR2 are SGHAT and FQNNGV. The J segment lost 1 base and the V segment lost 3 bases, leaving 6 bases of the junction unmatched. CDR3 length: 16 amino acids. CDR3 loop: CASSFSGSRRTDTQYF. CDR3 nucleotides: TGTGCCAGCAGCTTCAGCGGGAGCCGACGCACAGATACGCAGTATTTT.

The chain carries TRBV2 and TRBJ2-2; 15 positions match TRBD2. Germline V gene data show CDR1 as SNHLY and CDR2 as FYNNEI. The V segment lost 6 bases and the J segment 1 base; nucleotides outside the gene matches: 6. There are 18 residues in the CDR3. The CDR3, as DNA: TGTGCCAGCAGGCCGGGACTAGCGGGGGGAAGGAACACCGGGGAGCTGTTTTTT. As protein: CASRPGLAGGRNTGELFF.

V gene TRBV28 combines with J gene TRBJ1-4; the D gene is possibly TRBD1 (6 bases). V was clipped by 4 bases and J by 3 bases, with 9 bases between them. The CDR3 loop spans 14 amino acids. Germline V CDR1 and CDR2: MDHEN, SYDVKM. The CDR3 nucleotides read TGTGCCAGCAGTTCCGGACAGCCTAATGAAAAACTGTTTTTT. Translated: CASSSGQPNEKLFF. The full variable domain, its missing parts supplied by reference TRBV28 and TRBJ1-4, is DVKVTQSSRYLVKRTGEKVFLECVQDMDHENMFWYRQDPGLGLRLIYFSYDVKMKEKGDIPEGYSVSREKKERFSLILESASTNQTSMYLCASSSGQPNEKLFFGSGTQLSVL.

The chain has TRBV9 and TRBJ1-3; D is unclear. Per the germline V gene, CDR1 is SGDLS and CDR2 is YYNGEE. V was trimmed by 4 bases and J by 0 bases, leaving 5 bases between them. The CDR3 totals 13 residues. CDR3 protein: CASSPSSGNTIYF. For the CDR3, the DNA is TGTGCCAGCAGCCCTTCCTCTGGAAACACCATATATTTT.

The chain combines TRBV2 with TRBJ1-2; D is undetermined. The CDR3 extends over 12 amino acids. Germline loops: CDR1 SNHLY, CDR2 FYNNEI. Deletions cut 8 bases from V and 8 bases from J, with 15 bases between. The CDR3 loop is CASGRLTGGYTF. CDR3 nucleotide sequence: TGTGCCAGCGGTCGGCTGACCGGGGGCTACACCTTC.

This rearrangement joins TRBV4-2 to TRBJ2-4, with 8 bases fitting TRBD1. With V trimmed by 4 bases and J by 8 bases, 10 bases remained unmatched. Germline loops: CDR1 LGHNA, CDR2 YNFKEQ. The CDR3 loop spans 15 amino acids. The CDR3 DNA reads as TGTGCCAGCAGCCGAGACGGACAGGGTAAGGACATTCAGTACTTC. Residues: CASSRDGQGKDIQYF.

This clone was observed once. V usage is TRBV11-2 and J usage is TRBJ1-1, with no clear D. V was shortened by 2 bases and J by 0 bases, with 7 bases between the two germline ends. Germline CDR1 SGHAT, CDR2 FQNNGV. CDR3 length equals 14 residues. The CDR3 here is CASSLSGMNTEAFF. Here the CDR3 DNA reads TGTGCCAGCAGCTTATCCGGGATGAACACTGAAGCTTTCTTT.

The chain has TRBV19 and TRBJ1-1; 7 bases match TRBD1. The J segment lost 0 bases and the V segment lost 4 bases, leaving 2 bases of the junction unmatched. CDR1 is LNHDA, CDR2 SQIVND, per germline (reference sequence). The CDR3 contains 14 residues. CDR3 protein: CASSTDRVNTEAFF. The CDR3 DNA reads TGTGCCAGTAGTACAGACAGGGTGAACACTGAAGCTTTCTTT.

In DNA form, the CDR3 reads TGCGCCAGCAGCCAAGAAACTAGTAAGGCCTACGAGCAGTACTTC. It specifies CASSQETSKAYEQYF. The chain uses TRBV4-3 and TRBJ2-7; weak D call: TRBD2 (5 bases). This CDR3 comprises 15 residues. V was cut by 0 bases and J by 2 bases, with 11 bases left in between. From germline, CDR1 is LGHNA and CDR2 YSLEER.

CDR3: CASSKGILQPWGEDTEAFF. The CDR3 DNA reads TGTGCCAGCAGCAAAGGGATCCTACAGCCGTGGGGAGAGGACACTGAAGCTTTCTTT. The chain couples TRBV21-1 to TRBJ1-1. TRBV21-1 is recorded as a pseudogene. This CDR3 spans 19 amino acids.

The DNA of the CDR3 is TGTGCCAGCAGCTTAGAACTAGCGCCGAACACCGGGGAGCTGTTTTTT. Protein: CASSLELAPNTGELFF. The gene calls are TRBV7-8 and TRBJ2-2; 7 nucleotides align to TRBD2. The CDR3 runs 16 residues. CDR1 SGHVS and CDR2 FQNEAQ come from the germline V gene. Trimming at V came to 1 base and at J to 0 bases, leaving 2 bases not matched to a gene.

J is TRBJ1-2 and V is TRBV3-1 (or the pseudogene TRBV3-2), with TRBD1 as a possible D gene (6 bases). The V and J ends lost 7 bases and 8 bases respectively, with 17 bases between them. Germline CDR1 LGHDT, CDR2 YNNKEL (reference sequence). This CDR3 region has 13 residues. The CDR3 reads CASTTTGMGGYTF. As DNA, the CDR3 is TGTGCCAGCACTACCACAGGGATGGGGGGCTACACCTTC.

This clone came up many times. This chain connects TRBV20-1 to TRBJ2-7, with D tentatively TRBD2 (6 bases). The germline V and J ends were trimmed by 3 bases and 3 bases, with 15 bases remaining between them. CDR3 length: 14 amino acids. The germline V gene encodes CDR1 DFQATT and CDR2 SNEGSKA (reference sequence). CDR3 nucleotides: TGCAGTGCTAGTACGGCGGAGGGGATCTACGAGCAGTACTTC. Protein product: CSASTAEGIYEQYF.

With regard to this clone: Other DNA sequences of this sample code for an identical CDR3. The V and J genes are TRBV30 and TRBJ1-6, with D possibly matching TRBD1 (6 bases). This CDR3 spans 14 amino acids. The V gene lost 5 bases and the J gene lost 6 bases, with 14 bases spanning the gap. The germline V gene encodes CDR1 GTSNPN and CDR2 SVGIG (reference sequence). The CDR3 sequence is CAWEVGGSNSPLHF. CDR3 nucleotides: TGTGCCTGGGAAGTAGGGGGTTCTAATTCACCCCTCCACTTT.

The rearrangement joins TRBV19 to TRBJ1-3; TRBD1 might be the D (6 bases). CDR1 is LNHDA and CDR2 is SQIVND in the germline V gene (reference sequence). CDR3 length: 13 residues. V gave up 3 bases and J gave up 6 bases, with 9 bases separating them. In DNA form, the CDR3 reads TGTGCCAGTAGTATCACAGGGATAAACACCATATATTTT. This sequence encodes CASSITGINTIYF.

V is TRBV19 and J is TRBJ2-4; 7 nucleotides line up with TRBD1. Trimming cost V 4 bases and J 3 bases; bases outside gene matches: 6. Germline CDR1 is LNHDA and CDR2 is SQIVND (reference sequence). This CDR3 contains 15 residues. This chain's CDR3 is CASSREGGDKNIQYF. The CDR3 DNA reads TGTGCCAGTAGTAGGGAAGGGGGCGACAAAAACATTCAGTACTTC. The full variable domain, its missing parts supplied by reference TRBV19 and TRBJ2-4, is DGGITQSPKYLFRKEGQNVTLSCEQNLNHDAMYWYRQDPGQGLRLIYYSQIVNDFQKGDIAEGYSVSREKKESFPLTVTSAQKNPTAFYLCASSREGGDKNIQYFGAGTRLSVL.

CDR3: CASSRGQAGTGELFF. CDR3 sequence (DNA): TGTGCCAGCAGTAGGGGACAGGCTGGGACCGGGGAGCTGTTTTTT. The chain joins TRBV27 to TRBJ2-2; 8 bases are a match to TRBD1. CDR1 is MNHEY and CDR2 is SMNVEV in the germline V gene (reference sequence). The trim removed 5 bases at V and 5 bases at J, leaving 7 bases unmatched. CDR3 length equals 15 residues.

The chain uses TRBV7-9 and TRBJ2-7, with 8 nucleotides matching TRBD2. The CDR3 has 14 amino acids. V was clipped by 5 bases and J by 3 bases; unmatched bases: 6. Per germline, CDR1 SEHNR and CDR2 FQNEAQ (reference sequence). CDR3 protein: CASSQGRGGYEQYF. In DNA, the CDR3 is TGTGCCAGCAGCCAGGGTCGGGGGGGCTACGAGCAGTACTTC.

The chain has TRBV18 and TRBJ2-5, with D maybe TRBD2 (5 bases). V lost 3 bases to trimming and J lost 3 bases, with 8 bases between them. CDR1 is KGHSH, CDR2 LQKENI, per germline. The CDR3 spans 13 residues. CDR3 nucleotide sequence: TGTGCCAGCTCACCGGCGACTAAAGAGACCCAGTACTTC. This gives the protein CASSPATKETQYF. Full variable domain (rest looked up from reference TRBV18 and TRBJ2-5): NAGVMQNPRHLVRRRGQEARLRCSPMKGHSHVYWYRQLPEEGLKFMVYLQKENIIDESGMPKERFSAEFPKEGPSILRIQQVVRGDSAAYFCASSPATKETQYFGPGTRLLVL.

The rearrangement joins TRBV7-9 to TRBJ2-1; no clear D gene. This CDR3 has 11 residues. Trimming left V 5 bases short and J 12 bases short, with 11 bases between. The germline V gene encodes CDR1 SEHNR and CDR2 FQNEAQ (reference sequence). CDR3 sequence (DNA): TGTGCCAGCAGCCCGGAGCATGCGCAGTTCTTC. It encodes CASSPEHAQFF. The full variable domain, rest sourced from reference TRBV7-9 and TRBJ2-1, is DTGVSQNPRHKITKRGQNVTFRCDPISEHNRLYWYRQTLGQGPEFLTYFQNEAQLEKSRLLSDRFSAERPKGSFSTLEIQRTEQGDSAMYLCASSPEHAQFFGPGTRLTVL.

The chain couples TRBV5-6 to TRBJ1-5; D is perhaps TRBD1 (6 bases). V was trimmed by 2 bases and J by 2 bases, leaving 14 bases between them. Per the germline V gene, CDR1 is SGHDT and CDR2 is YYEEEE. The CDR3 has 16 amino acids. In nucleotides, the CDR3 is TGTGCCAGCAGCTTCCAGGGGTATTACGGCAATCAGCCCCAGCATTTT. Translating it yields CASSFQGYYGNQPQHF.

The chain couples TRBV30 to TRBJ1-5, with a possible D match to TRBD1 (6 bases). In germline, CDR1 is GTSNPN, CDR2 SVGIG (reference sequence). The V end lost 3 bases, the J end lost 6 bases, and 15 bases lay between the germline ends. The CDR3 extends over 14 amino acids. The CDR3 DNA is TGTGCCTGGAGCAAACAGGGTTTGGGTCAGCCCCAGCATTTT. Translated, it gives CAWSKQGLGQPQHF.

Notes on this clone: The same CDR3 arises from other DNA sequences in this sample as well. The gene calls are TRBV9 and TRBJ1-5, with no clear D. From germline, CDR1 is SGDLS and CDR2 YYNGEE. The CDR3 spans 14 residues. The germline V and J ends were trimmed by 0 bases and 3 bases, with 7 bases remaining between them. CDR3 residues: CASSVDGNNQPQHF. CDR3 nucleotides: TGTGCCAGCAGCGTAGACGGTAACAATCAGCCCCAGCATTTT. The variable domain in full, completed from reference TRBV9 and TRBJ1-5, reads DSGVTQTPKHLITATGQRVTLRCSPRSGDLSVYWYQQSLDQGLQFLIQYYNGEERAKGNILERFSAQQFPDLHSELNLSSLELGDSALYFCASSVDGNNQPQHFGDGTRLSIL.

The chain couples TRBV19 to TRBJ1-5, with a tentative D call TRBD1 (5 bases). Germline loops: CDR1 LNHDA, CDR2 SQIVND (reference sequence). V was trimmed by 0 bases and J by 1 base, leaving 7 bases between them. The length of the CDR3 is 15 residues. CDR3 loop: CASSIDRASNQPQHF. CDR3 nucleotide sequence: TGTGCCAGTAGTATAGACAGGGCGAGCAATCAGCCCCAGCATTTT. The variable domain in full, with the rest retrieved from reference TRBV19 and TRBJ1-5, is DGGITQSPKYLFRKEGQNVTLSCEQNLNHDAMYWYRQDPGQGLRLIYYSQIVNDFQKGDIAEGYSVSREKKESFPLTVTSAQKNPTAFYLCASSIDRASNQPQHFGDGTRLSIL.

The rearrangement uses TRBV29-1 and TRBJ2-7; D perhaps matches TRBD1 (6 bases). V was trimmed by 6 bases and J by 7 bases, leaving 13 bases between them. This CDR3 comprises 11 residues. The germline V gene has CDR1 SQVTM and CDR2 ANQGSEA. CDR3 amino acids: CSVEVGGEQYF. DNA of the CDR3: TGCAGCGTGGAGGTAGGGGGAGAGCAGTACTTC.

V gene TRBV4-1 combines with J gene TRBJ1-1; D gene ambiguous. The germline V and J ends were trimmed by 1 base and 8 bases, with 8 bases remaining between them. This CDR3 is built from 12 residues. The germline V gene has CDR1 MGHRA and CDR2 YSYEKL. CDR3 coding DNA: TGCGCCAGCAGCCAAGTCGTCGGGGAAGCTTTCTTT. It codes for CASSQVVGEAFF.

The chain recombines TRBV7-8 with TRBJ2-5; the D is unclear. This CDR3 spans 13 amino acids. Germline assignment: CDR1 SGHVS and CDR2 FQNEAQ. Trimming took 7 bases from V and 2 from J, leaving 11 bases between them. As DNA, the CDR3 is TGTGCCAGCACCCCTGATACACAAGAGACCCAGTACTTC. Its translation is CASTPDTQETQYF.

V gene TRBV5-1 combines with J gene TRBJ2-2; TRBD2 agrees at 7 bases. V lost 3 bases to trimming and J lost 4 bases; unmatched junction nucleotides: 3. The V gene's germline CDR1 is SGHRS and CDR2 YFSETQ. The CDR3 totals 14 residues. CDR3: CASSSLAPTGELFF. CDR3 nucleotides: TGCGCCAGCAGCTCACTAGCGCCCACCGGGGAGCTGTTTTTT. Based on the CDR3 plus reference TRBV5-1 and TRBJ2-2, the full variable domain is KAGVTQTPRYLIKTRGQQVTLSCSPISGHRSVSWYQQTPGQGLQFLFEYFSETQRNKGNFPGRFSGRQFSNSRSEMNVSTLELGDSALYLCASSSLAPTGELFFGEGSRLTVL.

The chain is built from TRBV6-5 and TRBJ2-5; 10 nucleotides match TRBD2. J was trimmed by 5 bases and V by 6 bases; bases with no gene match: 6. Germline V gene data show CDR1 as MNHEY and CDR2 as SVGAGI. The CDR3 totals 14 residues. CDR3 DNA sequence: TGTGCCAGCAGCAGAGCGGGAGGGCCCGAGACCCAGTACTTC. Encoded protein: CASSRAGGPETQYF.